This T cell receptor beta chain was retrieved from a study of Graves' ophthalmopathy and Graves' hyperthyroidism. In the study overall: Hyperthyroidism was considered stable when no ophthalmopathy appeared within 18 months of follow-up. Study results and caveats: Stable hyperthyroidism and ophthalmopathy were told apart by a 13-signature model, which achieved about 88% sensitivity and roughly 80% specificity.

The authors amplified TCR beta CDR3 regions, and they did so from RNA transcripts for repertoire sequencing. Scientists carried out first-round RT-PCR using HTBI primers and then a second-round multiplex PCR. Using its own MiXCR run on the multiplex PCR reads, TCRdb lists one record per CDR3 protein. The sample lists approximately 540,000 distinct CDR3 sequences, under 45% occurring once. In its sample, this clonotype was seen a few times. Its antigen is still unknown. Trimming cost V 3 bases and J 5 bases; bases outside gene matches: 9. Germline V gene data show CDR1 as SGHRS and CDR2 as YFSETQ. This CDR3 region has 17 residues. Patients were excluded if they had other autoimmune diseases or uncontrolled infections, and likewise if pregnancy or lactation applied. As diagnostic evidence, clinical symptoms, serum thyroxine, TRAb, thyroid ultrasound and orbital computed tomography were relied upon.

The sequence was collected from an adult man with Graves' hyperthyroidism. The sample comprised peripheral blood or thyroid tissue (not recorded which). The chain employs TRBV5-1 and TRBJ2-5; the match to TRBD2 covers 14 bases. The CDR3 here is CASSSIPGLAGEETQYF. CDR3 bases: TGCGCCAGCAGCTCTATTCCGGGACTAGCGGGAGAGGAGACCCAGTACTTC.